A single sample gave rise to the 32 T cell receptor beta chains below, sequenced in a study of vaccination and CD4 T cells after COVID-19. Documented treatment: approximately 9-day PBMC culture with coronavirus spike peptide pools or control peptides (ViraFEST assay). The study sequenced cultured CD4+ T cell DNA using the Oncomine TCR Beta short-read assay. TCRdb re-called the PCR reads through MiXCR, storing one row per CDR3 protein. The sample includes about 12,000 distinct CDR3 sequences, about 30% of them seen just once. The antigens for these receptors are not known. This sample comprised CD4+ T cells from blood, cultured in vitro, obtained after SARS-CoV-2 vaccination. These TCRs come from a human donor who had recovered from COVID-19.

This rearrangement joins TRBV7-2 to TRBJ1-5; 8 bases agree with TRBD1. Germline V gene sequence: CDR1 SGHTA, CDR2 FQGNSA. The CDR3 is made up of 15 amino acids. J was trimmed by 7 bases and V by 5 bases; bases with no gene match: 10. This chain's CDR3 is CASSGDRTRGQPQHF. As DNA, the CDR3 is TGTGCCAGCAGCGGGGACAGGACGCGGGGACAGCCCCAGCATTTT.

This clonotype was seen more than once but under ten times. The chain is built from TRBV4-3 and TRBJ2-1; TRBD2 matches at 10 bases. Trimming cost V 3 bases and J 8 bases; bases outside gene matches: 7. Germline CDR1 LGHNA, CDR2 YSLEER. This CDR3 contains 15 residues. In DNA form, the CDR3 reads TGCGCCAGCAGCCAGGTAGCGGGAGGACCCCATGAGCAGTTCTTC. Residues: CASSQVAGGPHEQFF.

In its sample, this clonotype was seen a few times. This chain uses TRBV6-2 or TRBV6-3 with TRBJ2-7; D might be TRBD1 (6 bases). Looked up from germline, CDR1 is MNHEY and CDR2 is SVGEGT. V was shortened by 2 bases and J by 5 bases, with 22 bases between the two germline ends. This CDR3 has 17 residues. CDR3 DNA sequence: TGTGCCAGCAGTTACCTTCAAGGGGCGGCACAGGGAAACGAGCAGTACTTC. Residues: CASSYLQGAAQGNEQYF.

This clonotype is medium-sized within its sample. The J gene is TRBJ1-5, the V gene TRBV20-1, with 7 nucleotides matching TRBD1. Trimming cost V 3 bases and J 5 bases; bases outside gene matches: 1. This CDR3 contains 12 residues. From germline, CDR1 is DFQATT and CDR2 SNEGSKA (reference sequence). The DNA for the CDR3 is TGCAGTGCTAGCGACAGGGATCAGCCCCAGCATTTT. It yields the protein CSASDRDQPQHF.

Concerning this clonotype itself: No DNA is shown, since the ends of the CDR3 on it are uncertain; the CDR3 is the one TCRdb lists. The CDR3 protein is CASSLFSEAVLRARDTQYF. V gene TRBV7-4 combines with J gene TRBJ2-3; the table's D call of TRBD1 was not tested on the DNA. Per the germline V gene, CDR1 is SGHVT and CDR2 is SQSDAQ. From its first to its last residue, the CDR3 has 19 amino acids.

In this sample, this clonotype turned up a few times. This chain joins TRBV20-1 and TRBJ1-5; D is undetermined. Germline values: CDR1 DFQATT, CDR2 SNEGSKA (reference sequence). This CDR3 has 14 residues. The V end was cut by 1 base, the J end by 11 bases, with 18 bases between. In nucleotides, the CDR3 is TGCAGTGCTAGAGGGTTGACAAGGGTAATGGCCCAGCATTTT. This encodes CSARGLTRVMAQHF.

The chain links TRBV6-1 to TRBJ2-7; TRBD2 agrees at 10 bases. V was pared by 6 bases and J by 4 bases, with 6 bases of the junction left unmatched. CDR3 size: 14 residues. Germline lookup yields CDR1 MNHNS and CDR2 SASEGT. CDR3 in amino acids: CASRSQREGYEQYF. The DNA of the CDR3 is TGTGCCAGCAGGTCCCAGCGGGAGGGTTACGAGCAGTACTTC.

The rearrangement links TRBV10-3 to TRBJ1-1, with TRBD1 identical over 7 bases. The V segment lost 5 bases and the J segment 3 bases; nucleotides outside the gene matches: 3. Germline V gives CDR1 ENHRY, CDR2 SYGVKD. The CDR3 is made up of 13 amino acids. CDR3 in amino acids: CAISTDRDTEAFF. CDR3 nucleotides: TGTGCCATCAGTACCGACAGGGACACTGAAGCTTTCTTT.

The chain carries TRBV6-5 and TRBJ1-1, with D maybe TRBD1 (6 bases). CDR1 is MNHEY and CDR2 is SVGAGI in the germline V gene. The V end was cut by 0 bases, the J end by 9 bases, with 17 bases between. This CDR3 spans 15 amino acids. CDR3 nucleotides: TGTGCCAGCAGTTACTCCCCGGACAGCCGGATCCAAGCTTTCTTT. Translated: CASSYSPDSRIQAFF.

This clonotype occurred a few times. The chain recombines TRBV7-9 with TRBJ2-7; 12 bases match TRBD1. The germline V gene encodes CDR1 SEHNR and CDR2 FQNEAQ (reference sequence). J was trimmed by 6 bases and V by 5 bases; bases with no gene match: 11. CDR3 length: 16 amino acids. The CDR3 here is CASSGGTGGASREQYF. For the CDR3, the DNA is TGTGCCAGCAGCGGGGGGACAGGGGGCGCATCCCGCGAGCAGTACTTC.

The table lists this clonotype with a few counts. In DNA, the CDR3 is TGTGCCAGCAGTTTGGCTCTTAGGGGTCGCGAGCAGTACTTC. As protein: CASSLALRGREQYF. The J gene is TRBJ2-7, the V gene TRBV28, with D perhaps matching TRBD1 (5 bases). Germline loops: CDR1 MDHEN, CDR2 SYDVKM. The V and J ends lost 3 bases and 6 bases respectively, with 15 bases between them. This CDR3 contains 14 residues.

The chain is built from TRBV7-2 and TRBJ2-1; D is possibly TRBD2 (5 bases). This CDR3 contains 15 residues. V lost 1 base and J 0 bases, leaving 7 bases between the germline ends. The germline V gene encodes CDR1 SGHTA and CDR2 FQGNSA. In nucleotides, the CDR3 is TGTGCCAGCAGCTTAGTGGGGAGCTCCTACAATGAGCAGTTCTTC. Its protein is CASSLVGSSYNEQFF.

The sample holds a few counts of this clonotype. One end of the junction varies from germline; a read error may be responsible. The gene calls are TRBV20-1 and TRBJ2-1; D is unclear. This CDR3 is built from 11 residues. Germline CDR1 reads DFQATT; CDR2 reads SNEGSKA (reference sequence). The CDR3 protein is CSARLNKEQFF. The CDR3 region has the DNA TGCAGTGCTAGATTAAACAAGGAGCAGTTCTTC.

This chain uses TRBV25-1 with TRBJ1-6, with D uncertain. The V gene's germline CDR1 is MGHDK and CDR2 SYGVNS. Trimming shortened V by 6 bases and J by 0 bases, and 21 bases separated the two germline ends. The CDR3 runs 19 residues. CDR3 residues: CASREDIGVSGSYNSPLHF. The DNA for the CDR3 is TGTGCCAGCAGGGAGGATATTGGGGTGTCCGGCTCCTATAATTCACCCCTCCACTTT.

The sample holds a few counts of this clonotype. The V gene is TRBV10-3, the J gene TRBJ1-1; D unresolved. The CDR3 covers 14 residues. CDR1 is ENHRY, CDR2 SYGVKD, per germline. The V and J ends lost 3 bases and 5 bases respectively, with 13 bases between them. In DNA, the CDR3 is TGTGCCATCAGTGATGGGCGGGTAAGGACTGAAGCTTTCTTT. Translation gives CAISDGRVRTEAFF.

The chain employs TRBV5-6 and TRBJ2-5; 7 positions match TRBD1. The CDR3 covers 16 residues. The germline CDR1 and CDR2 sequences are SGHDT and YYEEEE. Trimming removed 0 bases from V and 5 bases from J; junction bases left unmatched: 10. The CDR3 bases are TGTGCCAGCAGCTTGGAGGGACAGCTCAGTCTGGAGACCCAGTACTTC. Amino acid sequence: CASSLEGQLSLETQYF.

The V gene is TRBV27, the J gene TRBJ2-7; D unresolved. Germline CDR1 MNHEY, CDR2 SMNVEV (reference sequence). The length of the CDR3 is 13 residues. Trimming removed 6 bases from V and 2 bases from J, with 11 bases in between. CDR3 sequence (DNA): TGTGCCAGCAGAGGTACCGGTACCTACGAGCAGTACTTC. This gives the protein CASRGTGTYEQYF.

The rearrangement links TRBV6-1 to TRBJ2-3; D is uncertain. The V gene lost 7 bases and the J gene lost 4 bases, with 15 bases spanning the gap. Germline CDR1 reads MNHNS; CDR2 reads SASEGT. The CDR3 consists of 14 residues. The CDR3 bases are TGTGCCAGCACCCCGTGGAGAGGCGCAGATACGCAGTATTTT. This codes for CASTPWRGADTQYF.

The V gene is TRBV7-2, the J gene TRBJ2-2; D gene uncertain. CDR1 and CDR2 (germline): SGHTA, FQGNSA. The ends were cut back, 4 bases at V and 5 bases at J, with 14 bases in the middle. The CDR3 totals 15 residues. This chain's CDR3 is CASSSVGSRTGELFF. CDR3 nucleotide sequence: TGTGCCAGCAGCTCGGTAGGAAGTAGGACCGGGGAGCTGTTTTTT. Based on the CDR3 plus reference TRBV7-2 and TRBJ2-2, the full variable domain is GAGVSQSPSNKVTEKGKDVELRCDPISGHTALYWYRQSLGQGLEFLIYFQGNSAPDKSGLPSDRFSAERTGGSVSTLTIQRTQQEDSAVYLCASSSVGSRTGELFFGEGSRLTVL.

The chain combines TRBV20-1 with TRBJ1-2; D possibly corresponds to TRBD1 (6 bases). The V and J ends lost 5 bases and 4 bases respectively, with 8 bases between them. This CDR3 has 11 amino acids. The germline V gene has CDR1 DFQATT and CDR2 SNEGSKA (reference sequence). The DNA for the CDR3 is TGCAGTGCTCCAGGGGTCTATGGCTACACCTTC. Protein: CSAPGVYGYTF.

This clonotype has just a few counts. The V gene is TRBV10-1, the J gene TRBJ2-1; D unclear. Germline CDR1 is WNHNN and CDR2 is SYGVQD (reference sequence). The CDR3 is made up of 15 amino acids. V lost 0 bases, J lost 4 bases, and 10 bases lay in between. The CDR3 spells CASSESGKHYNEQFF. The DNA of the CDR3 is TGCGCCAGCAGTGAGTCGGGGAAGCATTACAATGAGCAGTTCTTC.

This rearrangement joins TRBV27 to TRBJ1-1, with D possibly TRBD1 on 5 matching bases. Germline CDR1 MNHEY, CDR2 SMNVEV (reference sequence). This CDR3 has 17 amino acids. V shed 2 bases and J shed 1 base, with 17 bases lying between them. For the CDR3, the DNA is TGTGCCAGCAGTTTAGTCGGGGCCGCGATATGGAACACTGAAGCTTTCTTT. It yields the protein CASSLVGAAIWNTEAFF.

V usage is TRBV20-1 and J usage is TRBJ2-3; possible D gene TRBD1, 6 bases. Germline values: CDR1 DFQATT, CDR2 SNEGSKA (reference sequence). This CDR3 is 15 amino acids long. Deletions cut 8 bases from V and 4 bases from J, with 22 bases between. The CDR3 spells CSPSQAQEGADTQYF. DNA for the CDR3: TGCAGTCCGAGTCAGGCTCAAGAGGGGGCAGATACGCAGTATTTT.

This clonotype was observed a single time. A read error may produce the germline difference seen at one junction end. The chain is built from TRBV19 and TRBJ1-1, with D uncertain. Per germline, CDR1 LNHDA and CDR2 SQIVND (reference sequence). The CDR3 runs to 17 residues. For the CDR3, the DNA is TGTGCCAGTAGCCTCCTAAATCGACGGGGAGGGAACACTGAAGCTTCCTTT. Encoded protein: CASSLLNRRGGNTEASF.

The chain is built from TRBV28 and TRBJ1-1; D gene ambiguous. The CDR3 contains 15 residues. Germline assignment: CDR1 MDHEN and CDR2 SYDVKM. V was trimmed by 1 base and J by 1 base, leaving 10 bases between them. CDR3 in amino acids: CASSLLPGQNTEAFF. The CDR3 DNA reads TGTGCCAGCAGTTTATTACCAGGTCAGAACACTGAAGCTTTCTTT.

As DNA, the CDR3 is TGTGCCAGTAGTATAGTTGGAACAGGGAGGCCAGCTTTCTTT. It specifies CASSIVGTGRPAFF. The genes are TRBV19 and TRBJ1-1, with D possibly matching TRBD1 (6 bases). Trimming cost V 1 base and J 10 bases, with 16 bases left between them. This CDR3 contains 14 residues. Germline V lookup: CDR1 LNHDA, CDR2 SQIVND (reference sequence). Drawing the rest from reference TRBV19 and TRBJ1-1, the complete variable domain is DGGITQSPKYLFRKEGQNVTLSCEQNLNHDAMYWYRQDPGQGLRLIYYSQIVNDFQKGDIAEGYSVSREKKESFPLTVTSAQKNPTAFYLCASSIVGTGRPAFFGQGTRLTVV.

This clonotype was counted a few times. The chain combines TRBV7-3 with TRBJ1-5; TRBD1 matches 9 bases. The CDR3 runs 13 residues. CDR1 is SGHTA and CDR2 is FQGTGA in the germline V gene. J lost 7 bases, V lost 6 bases, and 4 bases had no gene match. The CDR3 DNA sequence: TGTGCCAGCAGTCCGACAGGGGGACAGCCCCAGCATTTT. The encoded protein is CASSPTGGQPQHF.

This clonotype has just a few counts. The genes are TRBV6-1 and TRBJ1-2; D perhaps matches TRBD1 (6 bases). V was clipped by 5 bases and J by 2 bases, with 21 bases between them. This CDR3 has 17 amino acids. The germline CDR1 and CDR2 sequences are MNHNS and SASEGT. CDR3 residues: CASSRIGTPDKNYGYTF. In DNA, the CDR3 is TGTGCCAGCAGTCGAATCGGGACACCGGATAAAAACTATGGCTACACCTTC.

V and J are TRBV7-3 and TRBJ2-2, with D maybe TRBD2 (6 bases). The CDR3 runs 16 residues. V dropped 4 bases and J dropped 6 bases, with 18 bases sitting between them. Germline V gene lookup returns CDR1 SGHTA and CDR2 FQGTGA. As DNA, the CDR3 is TGTGCCAGCAGCTACGATAGACTAGTCTGCGCCGGGGAGCTGTTTTTT. Translating gives CASSYDRLVCAGELFF.

V gene TRBV7-6 combines with J gene TRBJ2-7; 8 bases match TRBD1. The germline gives CDR1 SGHVS, CDR2 FNYEAQ. V shed 4 bases and J 0 bases; nucleotides not matched to a gene: 8. The CDR3 extends over 16 amino acids. CDR3 nucleotide sequence: TGTGCCAGCAGCTCGGGTGGGACAGGAATCTCCTACGAGCAGTACTTC. As protein: CASSSGGTGISYEQYF.

This chain connects TRBV12-3 or TRBV12-4 to TRBJ1-6; D unclear. Trimming removed 5 bases from V and 0 bases from J, with 5 bases in between. The CDR3 extends over 14 amino acids. The CDR3 DNA reads TGTGCCAGCAGTCAAAGCTCCTATAATTCACCCCTCCACTTT. Encoded protein: CASSQSSYNSPLHF.

This clonotype is medium-sized by share. This chain uses TRBV19 with TRBJ1-1, with 8 bases that match TRBD1. Germline V gene lookup returns CDR1 LNHDA and CDR2 SQIVND (reference sequence). The CDR3 has 13 residues. The V gene end was trimmed by 5 bases and the J gene end by 4 bases; junction bases not matched to a gene: 3. The CDR3 here is CASSYDRGTEAFF. The CDR3 DNA sequence: TGTGCCAGTAGTTACGACAGGGGCACTGAAGCTTTCTTT. The variable domain in full, completed from reference TRBV19 and TRBJ1-1, reads DGGITQSPKYLFRKEGQNVTLSCEQNLNHDAMYWYRQDPGQGLRLIYYSQIVNDFQKGDIAEGYSVSREKKESFPLTVTSAQKNPTAFYLCASSYDRGTEAFFGQGTRLTVV.